Described below is a single T cell receptor (beta chain) sequence and its context. The antigen is undetermined. The data are from a study of T-cell reconstitution after alpha-beta-depleted transplantation in children. V was pared by 1 base and J by 5 bases, with 16 bases between. Germline lookup yields CDR1 SGHDT and CDR2 YYEEEE. CDR3 size: 16 residues. During its preparation, the TCRbeta library received unique molecular identifiers. TCRdb reanalysed the PCR reads using MiXCR and keeps one entry per CDR3 protein. In the table there are about 200,000 distinct CDR3 sequences, roughly 9.1% of which are singletons. Broader study findings: There were reportedly several hundred expanded graft clones from which alpha-beta T cells came about two months after transplant. From newly produced T cells came most of the T-cell counts and diversity one year after transplant.

This clonotype was obtained from a male patient aged 2 to 9 who had a stem cell transplant for acute myeloid leukemia, so the T cells may come from the graft donor. Sequenced here: PBMCs, mostly from graft donor cells, sampled 360 days after TCRalphabeta/CD19-depleted stem cell transplant. V and J are TRBV5-6 and TRBJ2-1, with D possibly TRBD2 on 6 matching bases. This chain's CDR3 is CASSLRKSGGNNEQFF. CDR3 sequence (DNA): TGTGCCAGCAGCTTGAGGAAAAGCGGAGGGAACAATGAGCAGTTCTTC. Filled out from reference TRBV5-6 and TRBJ2-1, the complete variable domain reads DAGVTQSPTHLIKTRGQQVTLRCSPKSGHDTVSWYQQALGQGPQFIFQYYEEEERQRGNFPDRFSGHQFPNYSSELNVNALLLGDSALYLCASSLRKSGGNNEQFFGPGTRLTVL.